This TCR beta chain was retrieved from a study of shared clonotypes between healthy human individuals. In the study overall: Each donor's CD4 naive and CD4 memory cells filled three plates apiece, CD8 naive two, and CD8 memory one. Study observations and caveats: Clonotypes which were not shared had lower generation probabilities than clonotypes that all four donors shared.

Here immunoSEQ multiplex PCR was the method, and the copy in TCRdb shows in-frame clones only, minus some. The sample records around 2.5 million clones, 80% to 95% being singletons. This CDR3 contains 13 residues. The V gene lost 1 base and the J gene lost 8 bases, with 9 bases spanning the gap. Per the germline V gene, CDR1 is LGHNT and CDR2 is FRNRAP. Comments on this clone: Antigen unknown.

Study donors comprised healthy, HIV-negative adults devoid of recent acute infection or vaccination. The authors divided CD4+ cells into CD45RA+ naive and CD45RA-negative memory subsets. Sequencing was done on a sample of naive CD4+ T cells from PBMCs. Subset defined: CD45RA+ positively selected. The chain recombines TRBV12-5 with TRBJ2-1; no clear D. This receptor was taken from a young man in good health. Some clones in this sample may be carry-over from other donors' samples. DNA for the CDR3: TGTGCTAGTGGTTTGGAGGGAATCGATGAGCAGTTCTTC. This translates into CASGLEGIDEQFF. Filled out from reference TRBV12-5 and TRBJ2-1, the complete variable domain reads DARVTQTPRHKVTEMGQEVTMRCQPILGHNTVFWYRQTMMQGLELLAYFRNRAPLDDSGMPKDRFSAEMPDATLATLKIQPSEPRDSAVYFCASGLEGIDEQFFGPGTRLTVL.